Following are 2 T cell receptor beta chains from one sample sequenced in a study of blood T cell repertoires in COVID-19. Sequencing used immunoSEQ multiplex PCR; TCRdb keeps in-frame clones, though not all of them. The sample consists of 80,000 to 100,000 clones, approximately 86% of them appearing once. What was sequenced was peripheral blood. These receptors were obtained from an elderly woman with acute or convalescent COVID-19.

The chain joins TRBV5-4 to TRBJ2-3; unclear D gene. V lost 4 bases to trimming and J lost 2 bases, with 17 bases between them. This CDR3 has 16 amino acids. Germline CDR1 and CDR2: SGHNT and YYREEE (reference sequence). CDR3 protein: CASSQNIWQYTDTQYF. The CDR3 DNA reads as TGTGCCAGCAGCCAAAATATTTGGCAGTACACAGATACGCAGTATTTT.

V gene TRBV5-8 combines with J gene TRBJ1-2; maybe TRBD1 (6 bases). The germline gives CDR1 SGHTS, CDR2 YDEGEE. The V gene lost 2 bases and the J gene lost 4 bases, with 12 bases spanning the gap. The CDR3 spans 14 residues. The CDR3 region is CASSFQQGFYGYTF. CDR3 in DNA: TGTGCCAGCAGCTTCCAACAGGGTTTCTATGGCTACACCTTC.